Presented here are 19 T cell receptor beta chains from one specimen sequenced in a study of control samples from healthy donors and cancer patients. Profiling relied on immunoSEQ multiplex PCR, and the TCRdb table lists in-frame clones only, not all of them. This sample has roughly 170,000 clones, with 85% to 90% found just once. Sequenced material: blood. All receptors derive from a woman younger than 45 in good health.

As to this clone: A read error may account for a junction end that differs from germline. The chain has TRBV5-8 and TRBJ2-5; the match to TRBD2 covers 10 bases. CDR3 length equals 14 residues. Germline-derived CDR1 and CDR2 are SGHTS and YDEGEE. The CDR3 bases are TGTGCCAGCAGCCCTATCCTAGCGGGAGAGGCCCAGTACTTC. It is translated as CASSPILAGEAQYF.

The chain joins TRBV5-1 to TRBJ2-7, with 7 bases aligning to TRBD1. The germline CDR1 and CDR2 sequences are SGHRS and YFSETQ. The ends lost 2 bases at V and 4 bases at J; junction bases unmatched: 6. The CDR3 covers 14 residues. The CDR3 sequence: CASSFDREIYEQYF. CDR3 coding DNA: TGCGCCAGCAGCTTCGACAGGGAAATTTACGAGCAGTACTTC.

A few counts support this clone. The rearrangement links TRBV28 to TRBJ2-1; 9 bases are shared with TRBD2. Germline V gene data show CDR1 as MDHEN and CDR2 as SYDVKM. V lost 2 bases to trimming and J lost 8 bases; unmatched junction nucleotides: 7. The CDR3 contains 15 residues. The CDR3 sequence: CASSLGGRVIHEQFF. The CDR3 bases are TGTGCCAGCAGTTTAGGCGGGAGGGTTATCCATGAGCAGTTCTTC.

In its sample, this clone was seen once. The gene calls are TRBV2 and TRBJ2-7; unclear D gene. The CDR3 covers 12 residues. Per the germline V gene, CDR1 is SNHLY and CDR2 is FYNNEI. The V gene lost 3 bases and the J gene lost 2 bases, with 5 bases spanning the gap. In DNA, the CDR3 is TGTGCCAGCAGTGAGGGGACCTACGAGCAGTACGTC. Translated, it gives CASSEGTYEQYV.

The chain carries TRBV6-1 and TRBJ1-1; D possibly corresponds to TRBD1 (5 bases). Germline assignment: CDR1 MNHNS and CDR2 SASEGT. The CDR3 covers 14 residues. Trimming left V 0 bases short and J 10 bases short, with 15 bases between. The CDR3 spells CASSEAQADPPAFF. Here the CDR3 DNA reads TGTGCCAGCAGTGAAGCACAGGCCGACCCCCCAGCTTTCTTT.

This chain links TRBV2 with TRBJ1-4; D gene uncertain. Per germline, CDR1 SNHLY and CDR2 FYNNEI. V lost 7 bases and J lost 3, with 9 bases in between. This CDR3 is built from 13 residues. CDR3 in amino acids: CASTRLSNEKLFF. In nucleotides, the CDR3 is TGTGCCAGCACCCGACTGTCTAATGAAAAACTGTTTTTT.

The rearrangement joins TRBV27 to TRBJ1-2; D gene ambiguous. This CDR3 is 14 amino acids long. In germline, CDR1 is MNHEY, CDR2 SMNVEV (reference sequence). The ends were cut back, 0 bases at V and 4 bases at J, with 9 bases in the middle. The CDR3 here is CASSLSAGGYGYTF. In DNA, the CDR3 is TGTGCCAGCAGTTTATCGGCAGGAGGCTATGGCTACACCTTC.

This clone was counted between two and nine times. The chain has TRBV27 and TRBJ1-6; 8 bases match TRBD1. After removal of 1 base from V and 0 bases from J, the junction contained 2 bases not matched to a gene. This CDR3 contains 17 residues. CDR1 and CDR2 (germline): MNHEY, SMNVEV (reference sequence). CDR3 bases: TGTGCCAGCAGTTTATACAGGGGGAGCTCCTATAATTCACCCCTCCACTTT. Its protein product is CASSLYRGSSYNSPLHF.

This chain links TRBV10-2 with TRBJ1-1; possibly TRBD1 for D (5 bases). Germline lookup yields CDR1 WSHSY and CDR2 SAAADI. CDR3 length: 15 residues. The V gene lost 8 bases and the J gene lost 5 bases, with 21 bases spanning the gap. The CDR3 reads CASWDPKPNPTEAFF. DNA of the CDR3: TGCGCCAGCTGGGACCCAAAACCCAATCCTACTGAAGCTTTCTTT.

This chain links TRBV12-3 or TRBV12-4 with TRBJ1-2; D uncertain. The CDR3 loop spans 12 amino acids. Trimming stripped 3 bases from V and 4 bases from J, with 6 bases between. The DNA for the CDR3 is TGTGCCAGCAGTTTGGGGAGCTATGGCTACACCTTC. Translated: CASSLGSYGYTF.

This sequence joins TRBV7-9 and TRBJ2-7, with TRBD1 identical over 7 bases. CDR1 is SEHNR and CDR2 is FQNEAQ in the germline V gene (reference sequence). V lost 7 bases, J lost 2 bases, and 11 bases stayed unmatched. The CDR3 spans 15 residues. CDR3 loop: CASTDTRGQTYEQYV. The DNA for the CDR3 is TGTGCCAGCACCGATACAAGGGGACAGACCTACGAGCAGTACGTC.

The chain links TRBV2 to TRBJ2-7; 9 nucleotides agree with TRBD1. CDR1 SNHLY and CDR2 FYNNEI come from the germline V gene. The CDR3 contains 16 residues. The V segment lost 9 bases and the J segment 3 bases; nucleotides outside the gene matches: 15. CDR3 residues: CARPPSPQGAHYEQYV. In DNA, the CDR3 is TGTGCCAGACCTCCGTCCCCACAGGGGGCCCACTACGAGCAGTACGTC.

The CDR3 DNA is TGTGCCAGCAGTGTAGCGTTGGCCTCCTACGAGCAGTACTTC. Protein product: CASSVALASYEQYF. V and J are TRBV27 and TRBJ2-7; a possible D gene is TRBD2 (5 bases). Germline assignment: CDR1 MNHEY and CDR2 SMNVEV (reference sequence). The CDR3 runs 14 residues. Trimming removed 5 bases from V and 0 bases from J, with 11 bases in between.

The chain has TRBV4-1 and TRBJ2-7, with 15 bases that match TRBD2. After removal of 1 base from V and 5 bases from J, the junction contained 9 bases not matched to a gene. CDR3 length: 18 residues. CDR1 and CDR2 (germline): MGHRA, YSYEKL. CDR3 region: CASSQGTSGRAFRDEQYF. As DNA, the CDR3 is TGCGCCAGCAGCCAAGGGACTAGCGGGAGGGCCTTCCGTGACGAGCAGTACTTC.

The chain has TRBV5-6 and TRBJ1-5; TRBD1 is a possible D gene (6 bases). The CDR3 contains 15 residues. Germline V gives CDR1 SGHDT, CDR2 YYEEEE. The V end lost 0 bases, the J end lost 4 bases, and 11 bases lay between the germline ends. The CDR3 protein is CASSLGGAGNQPQHF. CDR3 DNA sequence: TGTGCCAGCAGCTTGGGGGGGGCCGGAAATCAGCCCCAGCATTTT.

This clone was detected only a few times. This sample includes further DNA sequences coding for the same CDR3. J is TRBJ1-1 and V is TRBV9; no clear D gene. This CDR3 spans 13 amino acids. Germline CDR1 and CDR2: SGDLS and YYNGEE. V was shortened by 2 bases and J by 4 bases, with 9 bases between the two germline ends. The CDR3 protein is CASSVGGRTEAFF. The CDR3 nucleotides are TGTGCCAGCAGCGTGGGTGGGCGCACTGAAGCTTTCTTT.

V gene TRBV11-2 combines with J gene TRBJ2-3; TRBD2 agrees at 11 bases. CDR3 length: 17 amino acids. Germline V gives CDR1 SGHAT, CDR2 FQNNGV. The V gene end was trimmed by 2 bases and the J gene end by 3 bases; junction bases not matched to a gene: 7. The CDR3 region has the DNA TGTGCCAGCAGCTTATGGGCTAGCGGGGGGAGAACAGATACGCAGTATTTT. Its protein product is CASSLWASGGRTDTQYF.

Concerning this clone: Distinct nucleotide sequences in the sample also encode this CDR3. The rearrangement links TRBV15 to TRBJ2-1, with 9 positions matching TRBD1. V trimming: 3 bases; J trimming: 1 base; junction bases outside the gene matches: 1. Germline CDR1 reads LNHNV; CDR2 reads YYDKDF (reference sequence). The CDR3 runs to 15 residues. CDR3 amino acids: CATSRDRGSYNEQFF. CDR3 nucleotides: TGTGCCACCAGCAGGGACAGGGGTTCCTACAATGAGCAGTTCTTC.

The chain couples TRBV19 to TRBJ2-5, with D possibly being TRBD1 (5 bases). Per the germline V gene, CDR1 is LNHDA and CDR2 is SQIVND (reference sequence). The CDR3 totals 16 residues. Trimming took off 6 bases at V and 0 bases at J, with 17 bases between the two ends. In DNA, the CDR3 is TGTGCCAGTAGGACTTCCACAGGCCGGTACCAAGAGACCCAGTACTTC. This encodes CASRTSTGRYQETQYF.